These 19 T cell receptor beta chains came from one sample sequenced in a study of control samples from healthy donors and cancer patients. Some clones are missing from TCRdb's copy, which holds only in-frame ones; the method was immunoSEQ multiplex PCR. The sample has roughly 150,000 clones; over 90% are singletons. The sequenced sample consisted of blood. The receptor set was obtained from a man aged 50-59 years in good health.

CDR3 loop: CASSADRGLNTGELFF. In nucleotides, the CDR3 is TGTGCCAGTAGTGCAGACAGGGGACTAAACACCGGGGAGCTGTTTTTT. The chain is built from TRBV19 and TRBJ2-2; D may be TRBD1 (8 bases). The CDR3 is 16 amino acids. From germline, CDR1 is LNHDA and CDR2 SQIVND (reference sequence). The V and J ends lost 5 bases and 2 bases respectively, with 15 bases between them.

This clone was found once. The rearrangement joins TRBV6-5 to TRBJ1-1; D is possibly TRBD1 (5 bases). Germline V lookup: CDR1 MNHEY, CDR2 SVGAGI. V gave up 7 bases and J gave up 1 base, with 7 bases separating them. The CDR3 contains 12 residues. The CDR3 is CASTTGNTEAFF. In DNA, the CDR3 is TGTGCCAGCACCACAGGGAACACTGAAGCTTTCTTT.

V and J are TRBV19 and TRBJ1-1, with 9 bases aligning to TRBD1. The CDR3 loop spans 16 amino acids. Germline V gene lookup returns CDR1 LNHDA and CDR2 SQIVND (reference sequence). J lost 4 bases, V lost 5 bases, and 11 bases had no gene match. As DNA, the CDR3 is TGTGCCAGTAGTCCGGCGGACAGGGGAAGGGGCACTGAAGCTTTCTTT. Protein product: CASSPADRGRGTEAFF. The whole variable domain, remainder taken from reference TRBV19 and TRBJ1-1, is DGGITQSPKYLFRKEGQNVTLSCEQNLNHDAMYWYRQDPGQGLRLIYYSQIVNDFQKGDIAEGYSVSREKKESFPLTVTSAQKNPTAFYLCASSPADRGRGTEAFFGQGTRLTVV.

V and J are TRBV7-9 and TRBJ2-1; D is unresolved. Trimming took 4 bases from V and 3 from J, leaving 7 bases between them. Germline-derived CDR1 and CDR2 are SEHNR and FQNEAQ (reference sequence). The CDR3 spans 13 residues. This CDR3 is CASSYPNYNEQFF. The CDR3 DNA sequence: TGTGCCAGCAGCTACCCCAACTACAATGAGCAGTTCTTC.

The rearrangement joins TRBV5-1 to TRBJ2-7, with 10 bases lining up with TRBD1. CDR3 length equals 14 residues. With 3 bases clipped from V and 6 bases from J, the junction kept 6 bases outside the gene matches. Germline loops: CDR1 SGHRS, CDR2 YFSETQ. CDR3 loop: CASSSGTGDLEQYF. The CDR3 DNA follows: TGCGCCAGCAGCTCCGGGACAGGGGACCTCGAGCAGTACTTC.

The chain recombines TRBV3-1 (or the pseudogene TRBV3-2) with TRBJ2-1, with 7 nucleotides matching TRBD1. The trim removed 4 bases at V and 7 bases at J, leaving 4 bases unmatched. The CDR3 has 13 amino acids. CDR1 is LGHDT, CDR2 YNNKEL, per germline (reference sequence). CDR3 bases: TGTGCCAGCAGCCCTTACAGGGGAAATGAGCAGTTCTTC. It specifies CASSPYRGNEQFF.

V and J are TRBV3-1 (or the pseudogene TRBV3-2) and TRBJ2-1; 11 bases are shared with TRBD1. Germline V gene lookup returns CDR1 LGHDT and CDR2 YNNKEL (reference sequence). The CDR3 is 15 residues long. Trimming at V came to 4 bases and at J to 8 bases, leaving 7 bases not matched to a gene. The CDR3 DNA reads as TGTGCCAGCAGCCCCCGGGACAGGGGGTACGATGAGCAGTTCTTC. Residues: CASSPRDRGYDEQFF.

The rearrangement links TRBV9 to TRBJ2-2; possible D gene TRBD1, 6 bases. Between the trimmed V and J ends, which lost 1 base and 12 bases, there was a span of 16 bases. The CDR3 contains 14 residues. Germline V gives CDR1 SGDLS, CDR2 YYNGEE. The CDR3 region has the DNA TGTGCCAGCAGCGTAACCCTCCAGACAGGCCAGCTGTTTTTT. Translating gives CASSVTLQTGQLFF.

The rearrangement uses TRBV7-9 and TRBJ2-5, with D tentatively TRBD1 (6 bases). The CDR3 contains 16 residues. Germline V gene lookup returns CDR1 SEHNR and CDR2 FQNEAQ (reference sequence). The V end was cut by 3 bases, the J end by 0 bases, with 14 bases between. The CDR3 loop is CASSFTGTSYQETQYF. The CDR3 DNA is TGTGCCAGCAGCTTTACAGGGACCTCGTACCAAGAGACCCAGTACTTC.

V is TRBV18 and J is TRBJ2-5; 8 nucleotides match TRBD2. The CDR3 has 13 residues. Trimming took 6 bases from V and 9 from J; bases not matched to a gene: 9. Germline loops: CDR1 KGHSH, CDR2 LQKENI. This CDR3 is CASSKGLVMPQYF. The CDR3 DNA is TGTGCCAGCTCCAAGGGACTAGTTATGCCCCAGTACTTC.

The rearrangement joins TRBV6-6 to TRBJ1-5, with D possibly matching TRBD1 (5 bases). This CDR3 spans 14 amino acids. With 5 bases removed from V and 4 bases from J, the gap between germline ends came to 12 bases. Germline assignment: CDR1 MNHNY and CDR2 SVGAGI (reference sequence). The CDR3 DNA reads as TGTGCCAGCAGTACCCTGCAGGGTAATCAGCCCCAGCATTTT. As protein: CASSTLQGNQPQHF.

The chain carries TRBV19 and TRBJ1-5; D perhaps matches TRBD1 (5 bases). Trimming shortened V by 4 bases and J by 0 bases, and 19 bases separated the two germline ends. Germline CDR1 LNHDA, CDR2 SQIVND (reference sequence). The CDR3 consists of 18 residues. CDR3 DNA sequence: TGTGCCAGTAGTAGGGAGACAGCGAGTACCTATAGCAATCAGCCCCAGCATTTT. It codes for CASSRETASTYSNQPQHF.

V and J are TRBV27 and TRBJ1-4, with D uncertain. Trimming removed 6 bases at V and 4 bases at J, with 9 bases between. Germline assignment: CDR1 MNHEY and CDR2 SMNVEV (reference sequence). The CDR3 runs to 13 residues. The chain's CDR3 is CASRTVLNEKLFF. The CDR3, as DNA: TGTGCCAGCAGGACTGTGCTTAATGAAAAACTGTTTTTT.

The rearrangement joins TRBV4-1 to TRBJ1-5; D unresolved. Deletions cut 8 bases from V and 9 bases from J, with 11 bases between. The CDR3 loop spans 11 amino acids. The germline gives CDR1 MGHRA, CDR2 YSYEKL. The CDR3 nucleotides are TGCGCCAGCGGTTACGGGATGCCCCAGCATTTT. Translating it yields CASGYGMPQHF.

The chain carries TRBV2 and TRBJ2-1, with TRBD2 as a possible D gene (5 bases). The V gene's germline CDR1 is SNHLY and CDR2 FYNNEI. The V end was cut by 4 bases, the J end by 4 bases, with 14 bases between. The length of the CDR3 is 15 residues. The CDR3 region is CASSVRDIKYNEQFF. In DNA, the CDR3 is TGTGCCAGCAGTGTCCGGGATATAAAGTACAATGAGCAGTTCTTC.

Concerning this clone: Other DNA sequences in the same sample also yield this CDR3. The V gene is TRBV28, the J gene TRBJ1-3; D unclear. The germline V and J ends were trimmed by 3 bases and 0 bases, with 3 bases remaining between them. The CDR3 spans 13 residues. CDR1 and CDR2 (germline): MDHEN, SYDVKM. CDR3 DNA: TGTGCCAGCAGTTTCTCCTCTGGAAACACCATATATTTT. It specifies CASSFSSGNTIYF. The whole variable domain, remainder taken from reference TRBV28 and TRBJ1-3, is DVKVTQSSRYLVKRTGEKVFLECVQDMDHENMFWYRQDPGLGLRLIYFSYDVKMKEKGDIPEGYSVSREKKERFSLILESASTNQTSMYLCASSFSSGNTIYFGEGSWLTVV.

The chain combines TRBV5-1 with TRBJ2-5, with 11 bases that match TRBD2. In germline, CDR1 is SGHRS, CDR2 YFSETQ. This CDR3 comprises 21 residues. The junction had 20 bases not matched to a gene; V was cut back by 0 bases and J by 4 bases. The CDR3 nucleotides are TGCGCCAGCAGCTTGGCGACCCGGGGCGGCGGAACTAGCGGGAGTATAGAGACCCAGTACTTC. Its protein is CASSLATRGGGTSGSIETQYF.

A single count supports this clone. This chain joins TRBV6-2 or TRBV6-3 and TRBJ2-5; D may be TRBD1 or TRBD2 (5 bases each). Germline V lookup: CDR1 MNHEY, CDR2 SVGEGT. Trimming took off 4 bases at V and 5 bases at J, with 17 bases between the two ends. This CDR3 comprises 15 residues. CDR3 protein: CASSSSGTPPETQYF. Here the CDR3 DNA reads TGTGCCAGCAGTTCGTCCGGGACGCCCCCCGAGACCCAGTACTTC.

This chain connects TRBV18 to TRBJ1-2, with 9 bases that match TRBD1. Germline CDR1 KGHSH, CDR2 LQKENI. The CDR3 runs to 14 residues. Unmatched junction bases numbered 11, after V lost 7 bases and J lost 8 bases. The CDR3 loop is CASFRQGVLRGYTF. As DNA, the CDR3 is TGTGCCAGCTTCCGACAGGGGGTTTTGAGAGGCTACACCTTC.